What follows is one TCR beta chain and its context. This clone has only one observation. Its target antigen remains unknown. Per-nucleotide qualities are absent, and no much larger clonotype sits a single base away. This CDR3 is also generated by other DNA sequences in the sample. This record belongs to a study of blood T cell repertoires in COVID-19 (dated by TCRdb to about 2020). About the study as a whole: The collaborator samples originated in the United States, Italy and Spain and spanned the acute and convalescent phases of COVID-19. The prospective study material was composed of cDNA or gDNA derived from T cells, B-cell-depleted T cells, or PBMCs. Deeply sampled blood TCRbeta repertoires from subjects exposed to, actively infected with, or recovered from COVID-19 were included in the dataset. Sample metadata almost always included a de-identified subject ID, COVID-19 status, age in years and sex. The samples were drawn from the first 160 participants of the ongoing ImmuneRACE study and from 950 to 1,500 subjects provided by 6 global collaborators. The repertoires were released in a freely available public database meant as a resource for research on the immune response to SARS-CoV-2. HLA class I and class II types, where available, came from metadata supplied by the sample provider rather than from assay-based typing. General study outcomes and caveats: Clinical and demographic metadata were provided uncurated, with the amount varying by source and participant.

The immunoSEQ Assay, a bias-controlled multiplex PCR, was used to amplify TCRbeta CDR3 regions from genomic DNA. The source study handled its data this way. Nucleated cell counts per sample were estimated from amplification of reference gene primers within the assay. To quantify the absolute abundance of each unique TCRbeta CDR3 rearrangement, sequence reads were collapsed and filtered. For each sample, productive Simpson clonality was calculated as the square root of Simpson's diversity index across productive rearrangements. The table comes from immuneACCESS by way of TCRdb, which keeps in-frame sequences with V and J called. Part of the clones is missing from these tables; in studies checked, under half for an unresolved V gene and the rest for unknown reasons. V, J and clone size are taken as reported in that table, and D and trimming were inferred from the DNA itself. This sample lists 210,000 or so clones; less than 90% were detected once. The ten biggest clones cover under 2% of the sample.

Whole blood was collected in K2EDTA tubes by collaborating institutions according to the institutions' own protocols. For TCRbeta analysis, collaborator samples were shipped as frozen whole blood, as isolated PBMCs, or as DNA extracted from either sample type. V is clipped by 5 bases and J by 5 bases, and the sequence between their germline boundaries is 10 bases long. The CDR3 contains 13 residues, cysteine and phenylalanine counted. The DNA shown is the 39-base CDR3, in frame from base 1. The germline V gene specifies MNHEY as CDR1 and SVGAGI as CDR2. This receptor was taken from a man aged 35 to 55 with active or convalescent COVID-19. The material sequenced was peripheral blood. The rearrangement joined TRBV6-5 to TRBJ1-5; no D segment can be confidently identified. The sequence in DNA is TGTGCCAGCAGTCGACGGAGGGATCAGCCCCAGCATTTT. Protein translation: CASSRRRDQPQHF.